This T cell receptor beta chain appears in the sequencing data of a study of blood T cells in healthy people across ages (dated by TCRdb to 2013 to 2016). Regarding the complete study: In model experiments, roughly one uniquely barcoded TCR beta cDNA molecule per two T cells was captured by template switching. Using deep sequencing normalized with unique cDNA molecular identifiers, the study measured how TCR beta repertoire diversity changes with age. Four age groups were formed from the donors: young (average approximately 15 years), middle-aged (around 37), aged (62) and long-lived (about 80). To avoid experimental bias, donors of different ages were randomly spread across the sequencing lanes. The study analyzed two additional independent replicas of 1 million unique cDNA reads from the same blood draw for two donors, one aged 18 to 29 and one aged 80 or older. Summary of the overall study and its limitations: Estimates of total diversity based on one million sequenced T cells were considered lower bounds and underestimates. As age increased, observed TCR beta diversity per million T cells dropped in a roughly linear way, and a significant reduction was already evident by age around 41. Since profiling was done on bulk unsorted PBMCs, naive and antigen-experienced compartments could not be conclusively compared. The percentage of naive T cells measured by flow cytometry correlated strongly with observed TCR beta diversity. Because donor CMV infection status was unknown, age-related changes in expanded clonotypes were potentially confounded. Compared with the aged group, the long-lived group had more naive CD4+ T cells, fewer expanded clones and increased TCR diversity, suggesting age selection.

Receptor libraries were prepared by 5' RACE. Sequencing relied on an Illumina HiSeq 2500. The second PCR ran for roughly 7 to 12 cycles and used a J-beta primer mix along with a sample-barcoded 5' primer. Each TCR beta cDNA molecule received a unique molecular identifier from a template-switch 5' adaptor carrying 12 random nucleotides. Each sample yielded at least 2.5 million CDR3-containing paired-end reads. First-strand cDNA synthesis was performed from all RNA using the Mint cDNA synthesis kit, with priming by a TRBC-specific oligonucleotide. Following uracil-DNA glycosylase treatment, a first 18-cycle PCR with universal primers M1SS and BC2_uni_R was performed on all cDNA. In the authors' own workflow: Normalization of each sample was performed by random selection of 1 million high-quality reads, each carrying a distinct molecular identifier. Instead of being binned into consensus sequences, reads that shared molecular identifiers were thrown out. CDR3 identification, clonotype clustering and error correction used MiTCR with a Q25 quality threshold and the strictest error-elimination algorithm. Lower-bound total TCR beta diversity was estimated with a nonparametric unseen species model using Euler transformation. The raw public data were reprocessed by TCRdb itself: fastp quality trimming at Q25, MiXCR clonotype calling, in-frame beta chains only. When rows share a CDR3 protein, they turn into one entry using the most common DNA and genes. These V and J calls are TCRdb output, not the study's own analysis. Across this sample there are 550,000 to 700,000 distinct CDR3 sequences, with 27% seen only once. The leading ten clones occupy approximately 17% of the sample.

Note on this clonotype: What this receptor recognizes is not known. No quality values exist for individual bases; no much larger clone is one base distant.

The germline V end is reduced by 2 bases and the J end by 3 bases; junction bases left unmatched: 7. CDR1 MNHEY and CDR2 SVGEGT were looked up in the germline V gene. Including cysteine and phenylalanine, the CDR3 has 17 amino acids. Just the 51-base CDR3 DNA is kept, in frame starting at base 1. The donors were a few dozen Caucasian individuals from Russia, aged roughly 6 to 100 years, who were systemically healthy. Each donor gave 9 to 10 milliliters of peripheral blood, collected into EDTA-treated Vacutainer tubes. Ficoll-Paque density-gradient centrifugation was used to isolate PBMCs, with at least 6 million obtained per sample. Trizol reagent was used to extract total RNA from PBMCs, with at least 5.5 micrograms per sample. The percentages of naive CD45RAhigh/CD27high T cells were determined by flow cytometry on a PBMC aliquot from every donor.

This TCR derives from a woman between 70 and 85 years old in good health. The sample taken for sequencing was blood. This chain joins TRBV6-2 or TRBV6-3 to TRBJ2-2, and 9 junctional nucleotides match TRBD2. The DNA reads as follows: TGTGCCAGCAGTTACCGGCGGGGGGGCCTGGACACCGGGGAGCTGTTTTTT. It is translated as CASSYRRGGLDTGELFF.